The clone carrying this T cell receptor beta chain was found many times. Antigen unknown. This CDR3 has 12 amino acids. V lost 4 bases and J lost 5, with 9 bases in between. Germline V CDR1 and CDR2: SGDLS, YYNGEE. The sample comes from a study of molecular identifiers for immune sequencing clone quantification. Study observations and caveats: Over 98% of effector molecules, but under 1% in naive cells, were held by clones with more than 20 RNA copies. Detectable among some 1 million naive cells, according to reports, was Jurkat TCR RNA spiked in from one cell.

MiXCR, run by TCRdb on the PCR reads, gives a single entry per CDR3 protein. There are about 40,000 distinct CDR3 sequences in the sample; about 18% occur only once, and 7.1% lies in the top ten. Sequencing was carried out using naive CD8+ T cells from blood, with Jurkat cell RNA spiked in. As for subset: FACS-sorted CD8+CD4-CCR7+CD45RA+ naive T cells. This receptor was obtained from a human donor in good health. Some libraries in this study had Jurkat cell RNA spiked in. The V gene is TRBV9, the J gene TRBJ2-5, with D hard to call. Here the CDR3 DNA reads TGTGCCAGCAGCCCAGGAGACGAGACCCAGTACTTC. The encoded protein is CASSPGDETQYF.